This entry is about one T cell receptor (beta chain). V lost 2 bases, J lost 5 bases, and 4 bases stayed unmatched. The CDR3 spans 15 residues. Germline V gene lookup returns CDR1 SGHNT and CDR2 YYREEE (reference sequence). Under the authors' procedure: Reference gene primer amplification in the assay estimated nucleated cell counts. The data were produced by immunoSEQ multiplex PCR, yet TCRdb's version contains in-frame clones alone and is incomplete. From that table come the V and J calls and clone size; the DNA was used to work out D and trimming. The sample has over 150,000 clones; nearly 90% are singletons. The source of the sample is a study of blood T cell repertoires in COVID-19. At the level of the study: Samples taken during acute and convalescent COVID-19 were collected in the United States, Italy and Spain. Sources were T cells, B-cell-depleted T cells, or PBMCs; the material itself was cDNA or gDNA.

The chain is built from TRBV5-4 and TRBJ2-3; the match to TRBD2 covers 11 bases. The sequenced material came from peripheral blood. This TCR derives from a man in his late teens or twenties who had recovered from COVID-19. The CDR3 region has the DNA TGTGCCAGCAGCTTAACTAGCGGGAGACAAGATACGCAGTATTTT. Amino acid sequence: CASSLTSGRQDTQYF.